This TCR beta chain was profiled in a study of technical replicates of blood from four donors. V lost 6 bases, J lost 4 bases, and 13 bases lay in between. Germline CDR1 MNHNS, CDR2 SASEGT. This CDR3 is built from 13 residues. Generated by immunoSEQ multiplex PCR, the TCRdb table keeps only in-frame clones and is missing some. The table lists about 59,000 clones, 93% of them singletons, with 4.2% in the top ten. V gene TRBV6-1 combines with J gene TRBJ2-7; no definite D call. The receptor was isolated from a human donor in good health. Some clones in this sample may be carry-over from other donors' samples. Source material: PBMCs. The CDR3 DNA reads TGTGCCAGCAGGAGAGACACCCCTTACGAGCAGTACTTC. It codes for CASRRDTPYEQYF.